This T cell receptor (beta chain) is from a study of T and B cells in COVID-19 patients. Multiplex PCR with BIOMED2 TRB-A/B primer pools amplified TRB rearrangements. One entry per CDR3 protein results from TCRdb running MiXCR on the multiplex PCR reads. Of fewer than 4,500 distinct CDR3 sequences in the sample, 23% were seen once. From blood, roughly 240-550 ng of genomic DNA served as TRB template. In its sample, this clonotype is medium-sized. Input material: blood. This receptor was obtained from a human donor with active COVID-19.

The CDR3 sequence: CASTRRAGITYEQYF. The CDR3 region has the DNA TGTGCCAGCACCCGCCGGGCAGGGATTACCTACGAGCAGTACTTC. This sequence joins TRBV6-2 or TRBV6-3 and TRBJ2-7, with D perhaps matching TRBD1 (5 bases). V was trimmed by 7 bases and J by 2 bases, leaving 18 bases between them. Germline CDR1 is MNHEY and CDR2 is SVGEGT. CDR3 length: 15 residues.